Listed below are T cell receptor beta chains from one sample, sequenced in a study of CD8+ T cells in alopecia areata. Assay: immunoSEQ multiplex PCR; the TCRdb copy retains only in-frame clones and omits some. The table lists around 140,000 clones, around 50% of them singletons. Sequencing used CD4+ T cells sorted from blood, obtained at week 0. The source is a human donor with alopecia areata. The CDR3 runs from the conserved cysteine through the conserved F or W. A D gene is named only where the DNA matches it firmly. Rows may omit the clone size; those that give it use once, few, many or a size class.

j_call v_call clone_size cdr3_length d_call cdr3_nt cdr3_aa
TRBJ2-5 TRBV15 few 12 . TGTGCCACCAGCAGACTAAAAGAGACCCAGTACTTC CATSRLKETQYF
TRBJ2-4 TRBV7-2 . 14 . TGTGCCAGCAGCTCCCCGGGTGCCAAAAACATTCAGTACTTC CASSSPGAKNIQYF
TRBJ2-7 TRBV7-2 few 15 TRBD2 TGTGCCAGCAGCTTTACTAGCGGGGGGAACTACGAGCAGTACTTC CASSFTSGGNYEQYF
TRBJ1-5 TRBV4-2 . 13 . TGTGCCAGCAGCCAAGTCCTAAATCAGCCCCAGCATTTT CASSQVLNQPQHF
TRBJ2-3 TRBV5-1 . 16 . TGCGCCAGCAGCTCCTCGACTAGGCGAACTACAGATACGCAGTATTTT CASSSSTRRTTDTQYF
TRBJ2-5 TRBV5-1 few 15 . TGCGCCAGCAGCTTGTCCCAGAGCCTGAGGGAGACCCAGTACTTC CASSLSQSLRETQYF
TRBJ1-1 TRBV27 once 12 . TGTGCCAGCAGTTTAGGCAGGGGAGAAGCTTTCTTT CASSLGRGEAFF
TRBJ1-6 TRBV7-9 . 14 . TGTGCCAGCAGCTTAGCCAGTGGAAATTCACCCCTCCACTTT CASSLASGNSPLHF
TRBJ1-2 TRBV2 . 10 . TGTGCCAGCAGTGACTATGGCTACACCTTC CASSDYGYTF
TRBJ2-4 TRBV7-2 . 14 . TGTGCCAGCAGTCCTTCTTTAGCCAAAAACATTCAGTACTTC CASSPSLAKNIQYF
TRBJ2-2 TRBV29-1 . 14 . TGCAGCGACATTGGGCCAGGGTTCACCGGGGAGCTGTTTTTT CSDIGPGFTGELFF
TRBJ1-2 TRBV18 once 12 . TGTGCCAGCTCACCGGACCCCTATGGCTACACCTTC CASSPDPYGYTF
TRBJ2-1 TRBV7-2 . 15 TRBD2 TGTGCCAGCAGCTTAGACGGGGGGAACCCATTTGAGCAGTTCTTC CASSLDGGNPFEQFF
TRBJ1-1 TRBV6-5 . 11 . TGTGCCACTCAGATAAACACTGAAGCTTTCTTT CATQINTEAFF
TRBJ2-5 TRBV7-9 . 13 TRBD1 TGTGCCAGTAGGACAGGGGGACAAGAGACCCAGTACTTC CASRTGGQETQYF
TRBJ2-5 TRBV7-9 . 17 TRBD2 TGTGCCAGCAGCTTTAGTCGGACTAGCGGGGGGCAAGAGACCCAGTACTTC CASSFSRTSGGQETQYF
TRBJ2-5 TRBV30 few 18 TRBD2 TGTGCCTGGACCCCACCCTACGGGGCGGGAGACATCCAAGAGACCCAGTACTTC CAWTPPYGAGDIQETQYF
TRBJ2-5 TRBV7-2 . 14 . TGTGCCAGCAGCCTCGTCGGCAACCAAGAGACCCAGTACTTC CASSLVGNQETQYF
TRBJ1-6 TRBV5-1 . 16 TRBD1 TGCGCCAGCAGCATTGTAGGGGGACAGAGGAATTCGCCCCTCCACTTT CASSIVGGQRNSPLHF
TRBJ2-5 TRBV11-3 . 17 . TGTGCCAGCAGCTGGACGGGGGCCACAATAGTTCAAGAGACCCAGTACTTC CASSWTGATIVQETQYF
TRBJ2-5 TRBV7-2 . 13 . TGTGCCAGCAGTTTCAGGAGAGAAGAGACCCAGTACTTC CASSFRREETQYF
TRBJ1-2 TRBV30 once 13 . TGTGCCTGGAGTCCGCCAGGGAGAGGAGGCTACACCTTC CAWSPPGRGGYTF
TRBJ1-1 TRBV5-1 few 13 TRBD1 TGCGCCAGTACCACAGGGGGAAGAACTGAAGCTTTCTTT CASTTGGRTEAFF
TRBJ1-1 TRBV10-3 . 14 . TGTGCCATCAGTCAACAGGGCTTCGACACTGAAGCTTTCTTT CAISQQGFDTEAFF
TRBJ2-3 TRBV30 . 21 TRBD2 TGTGCCTGGAGTGTAGGTTTATCTCGGGGTAGCGGGGGGCCAAGCACAGATACGCAGTATTTT CAWSVGLSRGSGGPSTDTQYF
TRBJ1-2 TRBV4-3 few 14 . TGCGCCAGCAGCCAAGATATGGGGCACTATGGCTACACCTTC CASSQDMGHYGYTF